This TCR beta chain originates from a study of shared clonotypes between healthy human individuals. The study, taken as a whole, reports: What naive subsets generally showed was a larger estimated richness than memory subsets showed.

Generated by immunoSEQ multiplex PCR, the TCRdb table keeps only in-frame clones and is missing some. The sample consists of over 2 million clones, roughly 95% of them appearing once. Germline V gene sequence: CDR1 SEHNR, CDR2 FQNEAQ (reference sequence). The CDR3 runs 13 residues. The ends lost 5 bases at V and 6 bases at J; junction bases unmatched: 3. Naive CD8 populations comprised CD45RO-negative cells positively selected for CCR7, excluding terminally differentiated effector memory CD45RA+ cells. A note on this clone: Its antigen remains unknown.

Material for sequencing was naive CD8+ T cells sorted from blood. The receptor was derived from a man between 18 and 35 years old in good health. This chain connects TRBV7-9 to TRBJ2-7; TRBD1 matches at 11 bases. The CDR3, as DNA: TGTGCCAGCAGCGGGACAGGGGGTGTCGAGCAGTACTTC. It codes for CASSGTGGVEQYF.